This entry lists 28 T cell receptor beta chains sequenced from one sample in a study of blood T cell repertoires in COVID-19. Only in-frame clones appear in the TCRdb table, and some are missing; sequencing was by immunoSEQ multiplex PCR. The sample has approximately 280,000 clones, 85% seen once; the top ten hold roughly 2.6%. Sequencing was done on a sample of PBMCs or T cells enriched from blood (not recorded which). All receptors come from a woman in her forties or fifties who had recovered from COVID-19.

The chain links TRBV19 to TRBJ2-1; perhaps TRBD1 as D (5 bases). The CDR3 is 15 amino acids. The V gene lost 5 bases and the J gene lost 2 bases, with 13 bases spanning the gap. Germline loops: CDR1 LNHDA, CDR2 SQIVND (reference sequence). CDR3 sequence reads: CASSPTEITYNEQFF. CDR3 coding DNA: TGTGCCAGTAGTCCGACAGAGATCACCTACAATGAGCAGTTCTTC. Filled out from reference TRBV19 and TRBJ2-1, the complete variable domain reads DGGITQSPKYLFRKEGQNVTLSCEQNLNHDAMYWYRQDPGQGLRLIYYSQIVNDFQKGDIAEGYSVSREKKESFPLTVTSAQKNPTAFYLCASSPTEITYNEQFFGPGTRLTVL.

The rearrangement uses TRBV7-8 and TRBJ1-5, with D possibly being TRBD1 (5 bases). Trimming removed 1 base at V and 2 bases at J, with 9 bases between. The CDR3 sequence is 15 residues long. Per the germline V gene, CDR1 is SGHVS and CDR2 is FQNEAQ. This CDR3 is CASSLVPRGNQPQHF. The CDR3, as DNA: TGTGCCAGCAGCTTAGTCCCCAGGGGCAATCAGCCCCAGCATTTT.

CDR3 DNA sequence: TGCGCCAGCAGCTTGGCTGCTAGCCCTCGCTCTGGGGCCAACGTCCTGACTTTC. Residues: CASSLAASPRSGANVLTF. The rearrangement links TRBV5-1 to TRBJ2-6; D may be TRBD2 (5 bases). The CDR3 runs 18 residues. Deletions cut 0 bases from V and 0 bases from J, with 13 bases between. Germline V gene sequence: CDR1 SGHRS, CDR2 YFSETQ.

V gene TRBV28 combines with J gene TRBJ1-2; no clear D. The CDR3 covers 13 residues. With 3 bases removed from V and 8 bases from J, the gap between germline ends came to 13 bases. The germline V gene encodes CDR1 MDHEN and CDR2 SYDVKM. CDR3 nucleotides: TGTGCCAGCAGTTTCCCCGCTAAAAAGGGCTACACCTTC. As protein: CASSFPAKKGYTF.

This chain links TRBV15 with TRBJ1-1; TRBD1 aligns across 7 bases. This CDR3 region has 16 residues. Germline V CDR1 and CDR2: LNHNV, YYDKDF (reference sequence). Trimming removed 0 bases from V and 0 bases from J; junction bases left unmatched: 4. The CDR3 DNA follows: TGTGCCACCAGCAGAGACGCAGGGGGTATGAACACTGAAGCTTTCTTT. This gives the protein CATSRDAGGMNTEAFF.

This sequence joins TRBV3-1 (or the pseudogene TRBV3-2) and TRBJ2-2, with a tentative D call TRBD2 (5 bases). V was cut by 0 bases and J by 3 bases, with 11 bases left in between. The CDR3 covers 16 residues. Germline values: CDR1 LGHDT, CDR2 YNNKEL (reference sequence). DNA of the CDR3: TGTGCCAGCAGCCAAGACGGGCTAGCAGACACCGGGGAGCTGTTTTTT. Translation: CASSQDGLADTGELFF.

The chain combines TRBV6-5 with TRBJ1-2; D not certain. V lost 0 bases and J lost 1, with 6 bases in between. The germline V gene has CDR1 MNHEY and CDR2 SVGAGI. The CDR3 runs to 14 residues. CDR3 region: CASSYSVLNYGYTF. The DNA for the CDR3 is TGTGCCAGCAGTTACTCCGTCCTTAACTATGGCTACACCTTC.

CDR3 nucleotides: TGTGCCACCAGTGATGGGAGACAGGGTTGGAACACTGAAGCTTTCTTT. Translated: CATSDGRQGWNTEAFF. The V and J genes are TRBV24-1 and TRBJ1-1; 7 positions match TRBD1. The germline V gene has CDR1 KGHDR and CDR2 SFDVKD. Trimming took 3 bases from V and 1 from J; bases not matched to a gene: 7. The CDR3 has 16 residues.

The V gene is TRBV7-9, the J gene TRBJ1-1; D perhaps matches TRBD1 (6 bases). Germline V gene lookup returns CDR1 SEHNR and CDR2 FQNEAQ (reference sequence). V was trimmed by 7 bases and J by 0 bases, leaving 36 bases between them. This CDR3 region has 22 residues. The CDR3 DNA sequence: TGTGCCAGCACTCCTACCAGCAGCTTAATTCACAGGGACAAACTAATGAACACTGAAGCTTTCTTT. Protein sequence: CASTPTSSLIHRDKLMNTEAFF.

CDR3 region: CASNPLGADTGELFF. In DNA form, the CDR3 reads TGTGCCAGCAATCCACTAGGCGCTGACACCGGGGAGCTGTTTTTT. V and J are TRBV6-5 and TRBJ2-2; D perhaps matches TRBD2 (5 bases). Per the germline V gene, CDR1 is MNHEY and CDR2 is SVGAGI. The CDR3 totals 15 residues. V lost 7 bases to trimming and J lost 3 bases, with 15 bases between them.

V gene TRBV12-3 or TRBV12-4 combines with J gene TRBJ2-7; D is possibly TRBD1 (5 bases). The CDR3 extends over 12 amino acids. Trimming left V 5 bases short and J 5 bases short, with 10 bases between. The CDR3 DNA sequence: TGTGCCAGCAGTGCGACAGTCAACGAGCAGTACTTC. This gives the protein CASSATVNEQYF.

The rearrangement links TRBV5-1 to TRBJ2-1, with TRBD1 identical over 7 bases. The CDR3 contains 14 residues. V shed 1 base, J shed 6 bases, and the junction held 4 bases outside the gene matches. Germline V lookup: CDR1 SGHRS, CDR2 YFSETQ. CDR3 sequence: CASSLQGVVNEQFF. The CDR3 nucleotides read TGCGCCAGCAGCTTGCAGGGGGTGGTCAATGAGCAGTTCTTC.

DNA for the CDR3: TGCAGCGTTCGCCCAACAGGTTCCTACGAGCAGTACTTC. Translation: CSVRPTGSYEQYF. J is TRBJ2-7 and V is TRBV29-1, with D possibly TRBD1 on 5 matching bases. The germline V gene encodes CDR1 SQVTM and CDR2 ANQGSEA. The CDR3 contains 13 residues. Trimming left V 5 bases short and J 1 base short, with 12 bases between.

The chain is built from TRBV19 and TRBJ2-3, with TRBD2 identical over 9 bases. V lost 7 bases to trimming and J lost 4 bases; unmatched junction nucleotides: 15. The germline gives CDR1 LNHDA, CDR2 SQIVND (reference sequence). CDR3 length: 17 amino acids. CDR3 amino acids: CASTLRGSGGMSDTQYF. The CDR3 DNA reads TGTGCCAGTACACTCCGAGGAAGCGGGGGGATGTCAGATACGCAGTATTTT.

This clone came up a few times. V usage is TRBV6-5 and J usage is TRBJ1-1; D is ambiguous. This CDR3 contains 14 residues. Trimming left V 8 bases short and J 1 base short, with 14 bases between. The V gene's germline CDR1 is MNHEY and CDR2 SVGAGI. The CDR3: CASPRRGSNTEAFF. CDR3 nucleotide sequence: TGTGCCAGCCCTAGGAGAGGGTCGAACACTGAAGCTTTCTTT.

The V call is TRBV6-5, the J call TRBJ2-7, with 8 bases identical to TRBD1. Germline lookup yields CDR1 MNHEY and CDR2 SVGAGI. V trimming: 6 bases; J trimming: 6 bases; junction bases outside the gene matches: 7. The CDR3 totals 13 residues. Here the CDR3 reads CASSGQGGLEQYF. CDR3 sequence (DNA): TGTGCCAGCAGCGGACAGGGAGGTCTCGAGCAGTACTTC.

CDR3 coding DNA: TGTGCCAGCAGCTCGGGGGACTATGGCTACACCTTC. As protein: CASSSGDYGYTF. The chain has TRBV7-2 and TRBJ1-2; possible D gene TRBD1, 5 bases. Germline V gene sequence: CDR1 SGHTA, CDR2 FQGNSA. The CDR3 totals 12 residues. V lost 4 bases, J lost 3 bases, and 6 bases lay in between.

The chain uses TRBV7-2 and TRBJ2-5; 7 nucleotides match TRBD1. Per the germline V gene, CDR1 is SGHTA and CDR2 is FQGNSA. The CDR3 totals 16 residues. J gave up 5 bases and V 4 bases, and 13 bases lay outside the gene matches. In nucleotides, the CDR3 is TGTGCCAGCAGCTCCCCGACTTACAGGGGACGGGAGACCCAGTACTTC. Amino acids: CASSSPTYRGRETQYF.

The chain links TRBV11-2 to TRBJ1-1; D is ambiguous. The V and J ends lost 8 bases and 5 bases respectively, with 12 bases between them. The CDR3 loop spans 12 amino acids. CDR1 and CDR2 (germline): SGHAT, FQNNGV. The CDR3 loop is CASCSDPTEAFF. The DNA of the CDR3 is TGTGCCAGCTGCTCAGATCCAACTGAAGCTTTCTTT.

The chain uses TRBV6-5 and TRBJ1-1; TRBD1 agrees at 7 bases. Trimming cost V 6 bases and J 4 bases; bases outside gene matches: 2. Germline CDR1 reads MNHEY; CDR2 reads SVGAGI. This CDR3 has 12 amino acids. The CDR3 spells CASSRDSTEAFF. In nucleotides, the CDR3 is TGTGCCAGCAGCCGGGACAGCACTGAAGCTTTCTTT.

This CDR3 reads CASSLAPTYEQYF. CDR3 DNA sequence: TGCGCCAGCAGCTTGGCTCCTACCTACGAGCAGTACTTC. J is TRBJ2-7 and V is TRBV5-1, with unresolved D. Germline loops: CDR1 SGHRS, CDR2 YFSETQ. V gave up 0 bases and J gave up 2 bases, with 6 bases separating them. The CDR3 runs to 13 residues.

In its sample, this clone was seen once. V is TRBV5-6 and J is TRBJ1-2; a weak D match, TRBD1 (5 bases). V lost 3 bases, J lost 3 bases, and 24 bases lay in between. The germline CDR1 and CDR2 sequences are SGHDT and YYEEEE. The CDR3 totals 18 residues. CDR3 loop: CASSSLRIGEGTHYGYTF. CDR3 sequence (DNA): TGTGCCAGCAGCTCATTACGTATAGGGGAAGGAACTCACTATGGCTACACCTTC. The entire variable domain, with the rest obtained from reference TRBV5-6 and TRBJ1-2, is as follows: DAGVTQSPTHLIKTRGQQVTLRCSPKSGHDTVSWYQQALGQGPQFIFQYYEEEERQRGNFPDRFSGHQFPNYSSELNVNALLLGDSALYLCASSSLRIGEGTHYGYTFGSGTRLTVV.

The chain employs TRBV3-1 (or the pseudogene TRBV3-2) and TRBJ1-6, with TRBD1 matching over 7 bases. The J segment lost 10 bases and the V segment lost 1 base, leaving 7 bases of the junction unmatched. This CDR3 spans 15 amino acids. Per the germline V gene, CDR1 is LGHDT and CDR2 is YNNKEL (reference sequence). The CDR3 DNA reads as TGTGCCAGCAGCCAAGGTCGAGGGGGCCAGTCACCCCTCCACTTT. Encoded protein: CASSQGRGGQSPLHF.

The chain joins TRBV5-1 to TRBJ2-2; TRBD1 matches 7 bases. Germline values: CDR1 SGHRS, CDR2 YFSETQ. The CDR3 spans 15 residues. V gave up 6 bases and J gave up 0 bases; unmatched junction bases: 5. CDR3 DNA sequence: TGCGCCAGCACATCCGGGACAGCGAACACCGGGGAGCTGTTTTTT. Encoded protein: CASTSGTANTGELFF.

This chain uses TRBV4-2 with TRBJ1-4; D is unresolved. Germline CDR1 reads LGHNA; CDR2 reads YNFKEQ. The CDR3 loop spans 13 amino acids. V lost 3 bases and J 6 bases, leaving 8 bases between the germline ends. For the CDR3, the DNA is TGTGCCAGCAGCCAGGCCGGGTATGAAAAACTGTTTTTT. It yields the protein CASSQAGYEKLFF.

CDR3 in amino acids: CASSLTGGRVNQPQHF. The DNA for the CDR3 is TGCGCCAGCAGCCTAACCGGGGGGCGGGTCAATCAGCCCCAGCATTTT. This chain links TRBV4-1 with TRBJ1-5; D may be TRBD1 (6 bases). In germline, CDR1 is MGHRA, CDR2 YSYEKL. The CDR3 loop spans 16 amino acids. Between the trimmed V and J ends, which lost 4 bases and 3 bases, there was a span of 16 bases.

The J gene is TRBJ1-4, the V gene TRBV30; no clear D gene. The CDR3 covers 15 residues. Germline V gene lookup returns CDR1 GTSNPN and CDR2 SVGIG (reference sequence). V lost 3 bases and J lost 5, with 16 bases in between. CDR3 DNA sequence: TGTGCCTGGAGCCAGCCTCGGGGAGGAAATGAAAAACTGTTTTTT. Protein product: CAWSQPRGGNEKLFF.

The V gene is TRBV24-1, the J gene TRBJ1-1; D ambiguous. V shed 5 bases and J shed 0 bases, with 6 bases lying between them. Germline V gene sequence: CDR1 KGHDR, CDR2 SFDVKD. The length of the CDR3 is 13 residues. The CDR3 nucleotides are TGTGCCACCAGTGGTGTAATGAACACTGAAGCTTTCTTT. It codes for CATSGVMNTEAFF.